What follows are 2 T cell receptor beta chains derived from one specimen sequenced in a study of cytomegalovirus exposure and HLA in healthy donors. PCR amplification relied on 60 Vbeta primers (plus 13 Jbeta primers). The data were produced by immunoSEQ multiplex PCR, yet TCRdb's version contains in-frame clones alone and is incomplete. The table has 150,000 to 190,000 clones, roughly four fifths seen once. Material for sequencing was PBMCs. Source of these receptors: a man younger than 35 in good health and CMV-seronegative.

The V gene is TRBV7-2, the J gene TRBJ2-5; 8 bases align to TRBD2. Losses at the gene ends were 5 bases for V and 3 bases for J; bases not matched to a gene: 11. CDR1 is SGHTA and CDR2 is FQGNSA in the germline V gene. The CDR3 extends over 16 amino acids. CDR3 amino acids: CASSPYGLAGEETQYF. CDR3 bases: TGTGCCAGCAGCCCATATGGACTAGCCGGGGAAGAGACCCAGTACTTC.

Written as DNA, the CDR3 is TGTGCCAGCCAGGGGACAGGGGGAAGTACAGATACGCAGTATTTT. Protein product: CASQGTGGSTDTQYF. The V gene is TRBV6-1, the J gene TRBJ2-3, with TRBD1 identical over 11 bases. V was clipped by 8 bases and J by 3 bases; unmatched bases: 7. Germline CDR1 is MNHNS and CDR2 is SASEGT. The CDR3 runs to 15 residues.